Presented here are 30 T cell receptor beta chains from one specimen sequenced in a study of blood T cell repertoires in COVID-19. The repertoire was sequenced with immunoSEQ multiplex PCR; TCRdb's copy has only in-frame clones and lacks some. The sample has approximately 200,000 clones, 80% to 85% seen once; the top ten hold 5.1%. The sequenced material came from peripheral blood. The origin of the receptors is a woman aged 55 to 70 who had recovered from COVID-19.

The chain uses TRBV6-5 and TRBJ2-7; no clear D. CDR3 length: 12 amino acids. V was pared by 10 bases and J by 3 bases, with 13 bases between. Germline V CDR1 and CDR2: MNHEY, SVGAGI. In DNA form, the CDR3 reads TGTGCCACGGCCGGCGAGGACTACGAGCAGTACTTC. This codes for CATAGEDYEQYF.

The chain links TRBV6-2 or TRBV6-3 to TRBJ2-1; perhaps TRBD1 as D (6 bases). The CDR3 has 16 residues. Per germline, CDR1 MNHEY and CDR2 SVGEGT. Deletions cut 4 bases from V and 6 bases from J, with 19 bases between. CDR3 DNA sequence: TGTGCCAGCAGTTCCTGGACAGTCCCTGGTTCCAATGAGCAGTTCTTC. Translation: CASSSWTVPGSNEQFF.

The chain recombines TRBV6-2 or TRBV6-3 with TRBJ1-2, with a possible D match to TRBD1 (6 bases). CDR3 length: 12 residues. Trimming left V 5 bases short and J 13 bases short, with 17 bases between. Germline CDR1 is MNHEY and CDR2 is SVGEGT. The CDR3 DNA reads TGTGCCAGCAGTAAATACAGGGATCACATCACCTTC. Translated, it gives CASSKYRDHITF.

The V call is TRBV2, the J call TRBJ1-2; D unclear. V was shortened by 8 bases and J by 4 bases, with 14 bases between the two germline ends. This CDR3 comprises 13 residues. Germline CDR1 SNHLY, CDR2 FYNNEI. DNA of the CDR3: TGTGCCAGCGGCCGGGAGAGGCTCTATGGCTACACCTTC. Protein sequence: CASGRERLYGYTF.

The chain employs TRBV2 and TRBJ1-5; no firm D call. The CDR3 totals 14 residues. Germline V gives CDR1 SNHLY, CDR2 FYNNEI. V dropped 7 bases and J dropped 9 bases, with 19 bases sitting between them. For the CDR3, the DNA is TGTGCCAGCACCTTAGACTTCAGTCTACCGCCCCAGCATTTT. It codes for CASTLDFSLPPQHF.

V gene TRBV3-1 (or the pseudogene TRBV3-2) combines with J gene TRBJ2-7; TRBD2 aligns across 10 bases. Germline CDR1 LGHDT, CDR2 YNNKEL (reference sequence). The CDR3 consists of 13 residues. Trimming took 6 bases from V and 7 from J; bases not matched to a gene: 6. The CDR3 sequence is CASSIAGGAEQYF. CDR3 nucleotides: TGTGCCAGCAGTATAGCGGGGGGAGCTGAGCAGTACTTC.

Here the CDR3 reads CASSYSRTGTNTEAFF. CDR3 nucleotide sequence: TGTGCCAGCAGTTACTCCCGGACAGGGACGAACACTGAAGCTTTCTTT. V gene TRBV6-2 or TRBV6-3 combines with J gene TRBJ1-1, with 8 bases lining up with TRBD1. CDR1 is MNHEY and CDR2 is SVGEGT in the germline V gene. This CDR3 contains 16 residues. The J segment lost 1 base and the V segment lost 0 bases, leaving 4 bases of the junction unmatched.

This chain joins TRBV9 and TRBJ2-5; D might be TRBD2 (6 bases). CDR1 and CDR2 from the germline V gene are SGDLS and YYNGEE. This CDR3 has 15 residues. Trimming pared 0 bases from V and 5 bases from J, leaving 14 bases between. The chain's CDR3 is CASSVGQGGQETQYF. The CDR3, as DNA: TGTGCCAGCAGCGTAGGTCAGGGAGGCCAGGAGACCCAGTACTTC.

Details on this clone: One end of the junction fails to match germline, which may point to a read error. The rearrangement joins TRBV12-3 or TRBV12-4 to TRBJ2-3; TRBD1 agrees at 7 bases. The CDR3 consists of 12 residues. The CDR3 DNA is TGTGCCAGCAGTCCGGGGACAGACACGCAGTATTTT. Amino acid sequence: CASSPGTDTQYF.

The chain links TRBV4-1 to TRBJ1-2; D call uncertain. CDR1 MGHRA and CDR2 YSYEKL come from the germline V gene. V was clipped by 0 bases and J by 4 bases, with 12 bases between them. CDR3 size: 15 residues. The CDR3 bases are TGCGCCAGCAGCCAAGATCGGGCGGGGTTCTATGGCTACACCTTC. Its protein is CASSQDRAGFYGYTF.

The table lists this clone with a few counts. This chain uses TRBV9 with TRBJ2-1; 9 bases fit TRBD1. Germline V gene sequence: CDR1 SGDLS, CDR2 YYNGEE. The CDR3 runs 16 residues. J gave up 8 bases and V 4 bases, and 13 bases lay outside the gene matches. The CDR3 region has the DNA TGTGCCAGCAGCCCACGAGGGGACAGGGTAACGGATGAGCAGTTCTTC. Translating gives CASSPRGDRVTDEQFF.

This clone was counted at least ten times. The chain employs TRBV14 and TRBJ1-2; D perhaps matches TRBD1 (5 bases). From germline, CDR1 is SGHDN and CDR2 FVKESK. V lost 6 bases and J 4 bases, leaving 15 bases between the germline ends. This CDR3 spans 14 amino acids. In nucleotides, the CDR3 is TGTGCCAGCAGTGATTCCCTCCAGGGCTATGGCTACACCTTC. The encoded protein is CASSDSLQGYGYTF.

This clone showed up just a few times. This chain connects TRBV7-9 to TRBJ2-5; tentative D call: TRBD2 (6 bases). CDR3 length: 15 residues. V gave up 4 bases and J gave up 7 bases, with 19 bases separating them. Germline V lookup: CDR1 SEHNR, CDR2 FQNEAQ (reference sequence). The CDR3 DNA follows: TGTGCCAGCAGCTCCCCCGGGACTCGAATGGGGACCCAGTACTTC. Its protein product is CASSSPGTRMGTQYF.

The chain is built from TRBV9 and TRBJ1-5; TRBD1 matches 8 bases. Germline trimming cut 0 bases from V and 0 bases from J; bases unmatched to any gene: 8. Germline V gene lookup returns CDR1 SGDLS and CDR2 YYNGEE. This CDR3 comprises 18 residues. The CDR3 reads CASSVVGRGQSSNQPQHF. The CDR3 DNA reads as TGTGCCAGCAGCGTAGTGGGCAGGGGGCAAAGTAGCAATCAGCCCCAGCATTTT.

The CDR3 DNA sequence: TGTGCCAGCAGCTATACAGGGGGCACTGAAGCTTTCTTT. Translated, it gives CASSYTGGTEAFF. V gene TRBV7-9 combines with J gene TRBJ1-1; 8 bases line up with TRBD1. The CDR3 consists of 13 residues. The germline gives CDR1 SEHNR, CDR2 FQNEAQ (reference sequence). Trimming took 4 bases from V and 4 from J; bases not matched to a gene: 2.

CDR3 nucleotide sequence: TGTGCCAGCAGTTTTCCGGGACGGGGGGGAACTGAGCAGTTCTTC. It is translated as CASSFPGRGGTEQFF. This chain joins TRBV27 and TRBJ2-1, with 8 bases that match TRBD2. J was trimmed by 9 bases and V by 3 bases; bases with no gene match: 10. Germline V CDR1 and CDR2: MNHEY, SMNVEV (reference sequence). The CDR3 extends over 15 amino acids.

The V call is TRBV27, the J call TRBJ1-2; tentatively, D is TRBD1 (5 bases). This CDR3 is built from 18 residues. Germline CDR1 reads MNHEY; CDR2 reads SMNVEV (reference sequence). V lost 5 bases to trimming and J lost 8 bases, with 30 bases between them. The CDR3 is CASSGILTAPTRVRGYTF. CDR3 nucleotide sequence: TGTGCCAGCAGTGGTATCCTGACAGCACCAACTCGAGTAAGGGGCTACACCTTC.

As for this clone: Other DNA sequences of this sample code for an identical CDR3. CDR3: CASSLTRETQYF. DNA for the CDR3: TGTGCCAGCAGTTTGACTAGAGAGACCCAGTACTTC. J is TRBJ2-5 and V is TRBV6-2 or TRBV6-3, with D possibly matching TRBD2 (6 bases). The CDR3 loop spans 12 amino acids. Trimming took off 4 bases at V and 4 bases at J, with 7 bases between the two ends. Germline V gene data show CDR1 as MNHEY and CDR2 as SVGEGT.

This clone has only a few counts. The chain is built from TRBV6-1 and TRBJ1-6; a weak D match, TRBD1 (5 bases). This CDR3 comprises 19 residues. Germline-derived CDR1 and CDR2 are MNHNS and SASEGT. Trimming pared 1 base from V and 0 bases from J, leaving 16 bases between. The CDR3 is CASSEGGQTSHSYNSPLHF. CDR3 bases: TGTGCCAGCAGTGAAGGGGGCCAGACCTCACACTCCTATAATTCACCCCTCCACTTT.

This clone has a count of ten or more. This chain connects TRBV5-1 to TRBJ1-1, with 8 bases lining up with TRBD1. The V segment lost 4 bases and the J segment 11 bases; nucleotides outside the gene matches: 13. The germline V gene encodes CDR1 SGHRS and CDR2 YFSETQ. The CDR3 sequence is 14 residues long. In nucleotides, the CDR3 is TGCGCCAGCAGCCAAATAGGGAACAGGGGGAAGGCTTTCTTT. This sequence encodes CASSQIGNRGKAFF.

The genes are TRBV27 and TRBJ1-2, with 7 positions matching TRBD1. V was clipped by 3 bases and J by 5 bases; unmatched bases: 24. CDR1 is MNHEY and CDR2 is SMNVEV in the germline V gene (reference sequence). This CDR3 is built from 20 residues. CDR3 loop: CASSFPGQPTPRCLNYGYTF. The CDR3 coding sequence is TGTGCCAGCAGTTTTCCGGGACAGCCGACTCCTAGGTGCCTAAATTATGGCTACACCTTC.

V gene TRBV25-1 combines with J gene TRBJ1-4; no clear D gene. The CDR3 runs to 14 residues. Germline V lookup: CDR1 MGHDK, CDR2 SYGVNS. V was trimmed by 3 bases and J by 8 bases, leaving 13 bases between them. CDR3 bases: TGTGCCAGCAGTGATTCACGGTCATACGAAAAACTGTTTTTT. Residues: CASSDSRSYEKLFF.

The V gene is TRBV14, the J gene TRBJ1-5; no clear D. Germline CDR1 and CDR2: SGHDN and FVKESK. CDR3 length equals 13 residues. V shed 5 bases and J shed 2 bases, with 7 bases lying between them. This CDR3 reads CASSVGGNQPQHF. In DNA, the CDR3 is TGTGCCAGCAGCGTCGGTGGCAATCAGCCCCAGCATTTT.

As to this clone: One end of the junction does not line up with germline, which may come from a read error. V is TRBV7-7 and J is TRBJ2-2; 11 nucleotides match TRBD1. Germline V gene lookup returns CDR1 SSHAT and CDR2 FNYEAQ (reference sequence). The CDR3 runs 16 residues. CDR3 loop: CASSSYRDRGRGELFF. Here the CDR3 DNA reads TGTGCTAGCAGCTCCTACCGGGACAGGGGGAGAGGGGAGCTGTTTTTT.

V usage is TRBV5-1 and J usage is TRBJ2-3, with 14 bases aligning to TRBD2. With 7 bases clipped from V and 5 bases from J, the junction kept 3 bases outside the gene matches. CDR1 SGHRS and CDR2 YFSETQ come from the germline V gene. This CDR3 is built from 14 residues. The CDR3 spells CASGTSGGGDTQYF. Written as DNA, the CDR3 is TGCGCCAGCGGGACTAGCGGGGGCGGAGATACGCAGTATTTT.

V usage is TRBV11-1 and J usage is TRBJ2-7, with a possible D match to TRBD1 (5 bases). Between the trimmed V and J ends, which lost 1 base and 6 bases, there was a span of 16 bases. The CDR3 sequence is 15 residues long. The germline V gene has CDR1 SGHAT and CDR2 FQDESV (reference sequence). The CDR3 region has the DNA TGTGCCAGCAGCTTAGATGTTGCAAAGGGGCGCGAGCAGTACTTC. Its protein is CASSLDVAKGREQYF.

The chain recombines TRBV21-1 with TRBJ1-2. TRBV21-1 is an annotated pseudogene. There are 14 residues in the CDR3. CDR3 protein: CASSGRRWDYGYTF. For the CDR3, the DNA is TGTGCCAGCAGCGGTCGGAGGTGGGACTATGGCTACACCTTC.

This sequence joins TRBV29-1 and TRBJ2-5, with 8 bases matching TRBD1. Losses at the gene ends were 6 bases for V and 2 bases for J; bases not matched to a gene: 20. This CDR3 has 18 residues. Looked up from germline, CDR1 is SQVTM and CDR2 is ANQGSEA. CDR3 sequence: CSVPGVGTGLLGQETQYF. CDR3 nucleotide sequence: TGCAGCGTCCCGGGCGTCGGGACAGGCTTGCTGGGGCAAGAGACCCAGTACTTC.

This chain connects TRBV7-6 to TRBJ1-1; 11 bases match TRBD1. The germline V gene has CDR1 SGHVS and CDR2 FNYEAQ. The CDR3 covers 17 residues. J lost 4 bases, V lost 5 bases, and 12 bases had no gene match. As DNA, the CDR3 is TGTGCCAGCAGCCGGCTCCAAGTCGGGACAGGGGGCACTGAAGCTTTCTTT. Protein product: CASSRLQVGTGGTEAFF.

The rearrangement uses TRBV7-3 and TRBJ1-1; D remains unclear. Germline CDR1 is SGHTA and CDR2 is FQGTGA. Trimming removed 1 base from V and 2 bases from J, with 11 bases in between. The CDR3 covers 15 residues. The DNA of the CDR3 is TGTGCCAGCAGCTTAAGTGGCATCACAAACACTGAAGCTTTCTTT. It codes for CASSLSGITNTEAFF.